Sequencing of this TCR beta chain was carried out in a study of early T cells in non-severe SARS-CoV-2 infection. The table lists this clonotype with many counts. Germline CDR1 is SGHTS and CDR2 is YDEGEE. V dropped 5 bases and J dropped 7 bases, with 18 bases sitting between them. CDR3 size: 14 residues. Individual cDNA molecules were tagged with unique molecular identifiers. TCRdb passed the 5' RACE reads through MiXCR, listing each CDR3 protein once. The table records about 64,000 distinct CDR3 sequences, 4.9% of them present only once. The sequenced material came from whole blood. This sequence joins TRBV5-8 and TRBJ1-1; D may be TRBD1 (5 bases). The receptor was derived from an adult who was a healthcare worker with PCR-confirmed SARS-CoV-2 infection or an uninfected control (not recorded which). The CDR3 loop is CASSFAGTGGEAFF. The CDR3 DNA reads TGTGCCAGCAGTTTTGCCGGGACCGGTGGTGAAGCTTTCTTT.